The rows below give T cell receptor beta chains drawn from one sample of a study of radiotherapy plus CTLA-4 blockade in lung cancer. Assay used: immunoSEQ multiplex PCR; TCRdb lists only in-frame clones, some missing. The repertoire consists of around 100,000 clones, with approximately 72% occurring once and the leading ten covering around 2.8%. This material consisted of peripheral blood, taken from a patient treated with radiotherapy plus ipilimumab. The source is a human donor with non-small cell lung cancer who had a partial response to radiotherapy plus ipilimumab. Some clones in this sample may be carry-over from other donors' samples. Each CDR3 is given with its conserved first and last residue. The D gene is left open where the match is weak. Some rows have no size entry. The others give once, few or many, or a class for an expanded clone.

J gene: TRBJ2-3
clone size: NA
D gene: TRBD2
V gene: TRBV30
CDR3 protein: CAWIGTSGRDTQYF
CDR3 DNA: TGTGCCTGGATCGGGACTAGCGGGAGGGATACGCAGTATTTT

J gene: TRBJ2-7
clone size: NA
D gene: NA
V gene: TRBV5-4
CDR3 protein: CASSLRVAEEQYF
CDR3 DNA: TGTGCCAGCAGCTTGCGTGTAGCTGAAGAGCAGTACTTC

J gene: TRBJ2-5
clone size: few
D gene: NA
V gene: TRBV7-2
CDR3 protein: CASSLARQETQYF
CDR3 DNA: TGTGCCAGCAGCTTAGCTCGTCAAGAGACCCAGTACTTC

J gene: TRBJ1-4
clone size: NA
D gene: NA
V gene: TRBV18
CDR3 protein: CASSPGQQEKLFF
CDR3 DNA: TGTGCCAGCTCACCGGGACAACAGGAAAAACTGTTTTTT

J gene: TRBJ1-4
clone size: NA
D gene: TRBD1
V gene: TRBV2
CDR3 protein: CALGGRQGQQPTNEKLFF
CDR3 DNA: TGTGCCCTTGGGGGGAGACAGGGGCAACAACCAACTAATGAAAAACTGTTTTTT

J gene: TRBJ2-7
clone size: few
D gene: TRBD1
V gene: TRBV7-9
CDR3 protein: CASSLGSVWDSTYEQYF
CDR3 DNA: TGTGCCAGCAGCTTAGGTTCAGTGTGGGACAGCACGTACGAGCAGTACTTC

J gene: TRBJ1-1
clone size: few
D gene: NA
V gene: TRBV11-3
CDR3 protein: CASSKQQGYNTEAFF
CDR3 DNA: TGTGCCAGCAGCAAACAGCAGGGATACAACACTGAAGCTTTCTTT

J gene: TRBJ2-3
clone size: NA
D gene: TRBD1
V gene: TRBV10-3
CDR3 protein: CAISEGQGTSTDTQYF
CDR3 DNA: TGTGCCATCAGTGAGGGACAGGGGACTAGCACAGATACGCAGTATTTT

J gene: TRBJ1-5
clone size: many
D gene: TRBD1
V gene: TRBV19
CDR3 protein: CASRFDRASNQPQHF
CDR3 DNA: TGTGCCAGCCGCTTCGACAGGGCAAGCAATCAGCCCCAGCATTTT

J gene: TRBJ2-5
clone size: NA
D gene: TRBD1
V gene: TRBV29-1
CDR3 protein: CSVGTGGTETQYF
CDR3 DNA: TGCAGCGTTGGGACAGGGGGCACGGAGACCCAGTACTTC

J gene: TRBJ2-3
clone size: NA
D gene: TRBD1
V gene: TRBV6-1
CDR3 protein: CASMADRGATDTQYF
CDR3 DNA: TGTGCCAGCATGGCGGACAGGGGGGCAACAGATACGCAGTATTTT

J gene: TRBJ1-2
clone size: NA
D gene: NA
V gene: TRBV11-2
CDR3 protein: CASSYDGFYGYTF
CDR3 DNA: TGTGCCAGCAGCTATGACGGGTTCTATGGCTACACCTTC

J gene: TRBJ2-3
clone size: few
D gene: NA
V gene: TRBV27
CDR3 protein: CASSPNTPQTDTQYF
CDR3 DNA: TGTGCCAGCAGTCCAAACACACCACAGACAGATACGCAGTATTTT

J gene: TRBJ2-7
clone size: NA
D gene: TRBD2
V gene: TRBV27
CDR3 protein: CASRGGHSYEQYF
CDR3 DNA: TGTGCCAGCCGGGGGGGACACAGCTACGAGCAGTACTTC

J gene: TRBJ2-5
clone size: few
D gene: TRBD1
V gene: TRBV9
CDR3 protein: CASSTGGHRETQYF
CDR3 DNA: TGTGCCAGCAGCACAGGGGGGCACAGAGAGACCCAGTACTTC

J gene: TRBJ1-2
clone size: NA
D gene: TRBD1
V gene: TRBV6-1
CDR3 protein: CASSPLGQFYGYTF
CDR3 DNA: TGTGCCAGCAGTCCTTTGGGACAGTTCTATGGCTACACCTTC

J gene: TRBJ2-3
clone size: NA
D gene: TRBD2
V gene: TRBV28
CDR3 protein: CASSLRGGVSREADTQYF
CDR3 DNA: TGTGCCAGCAGCTTACGCGGGGGGGTTAGTCGGGAAGCAGATACGCAGTATTTT

J gene: TRBJ1-1
clone size: NA
D gene: NA
V gene: TRBV14
CDR3 protein: CASSQDLNTEAFF
CDR3 DNA: TGTGCCAGCAGCCAAGACTTGAACACTGAAGCTTTCTTT

J gene: TRBJ1-1
clone size: few
D gene: TRBD1
V gene: TRBV19
CDR3 protein: CASSIDRGQTEAFF
CDR3 DNA: TGTGCCAGTAGTATTGACAGGGGGCAAACTGAAGCTTTCTTT

J gene: TRBJ2-1
clone size: NA
D gene: TRBD2
V gene: TRBV7-2
CDR3 protein: CASSISSGLALIGEQFF
CDR3 DNA: TGTGCCAGCAGCATTAGCTCGGGACTAGCTCTTATCGGTGAGCAGTTCTTC

J gene: TRBJ2-5
clone size: NA
D gene: TRBD2
V gene: TRBV7-7
CDR3 protein: CASSQILAAGETQYF
CDR3 DNA: TGTGCCAGCAGCCAGATTCTAGCGGCAGGAGAGACCCAGTACTTC

J gene: TRBJ2-5
clone size: NA
D gene: TRBD1
V gene: TRBV19
CDR3 protein: CASSMGIWGQGPQETQYF
CDR3 DNA: TGTGCCAGTAGTATGGGGATCTGGGGACAGGGGCCACAAGAGACCCAGTACTTC

J gene: TRBJ1-6
clone size: NA
D gene: NA
V gene: TRBV18
CDR3 protein: CASSPNTGPQSIMPLHF
CDR3 DNA: TGTGCCAGCTCACCAAATACAGGACCCCAGAGTATTATGCCCCTCCACTTT

J gene: TRBJ1-1
clone size: NA
D gene: NA
V gene: TRBV6-5
CDR3 protein: CASSYSSGEAFF
CDR3 DNA: TGTGCCAGCAGTTACTCGAGCGGTGAAGCTTTCTTT

J gene: TRBJ2-7
clone size: NA
D gene: NA
V gene: TRBV10-3
CDR3 protein: CAISGRTGGTATSYEQYF
CDR3 DNA: TGTGCCATCAGTGGGAGGACAGGAGGGACTGCCACTTCCTACGAGCAGTACTTC

J gene: TRBJ2-5
clone size: NA
D gene: TRBD1
V gene: TRBV7-7
CDR3 protein: CASSFGQGETETQYF
CDR3 DNA: TGTGCCAGCAGCTTCGGACAGGGGGAGACAGAGACCCAGTACTTC

J gene: TRBJ1-3
clone size: once
D gene: NA
V gene: TRBV5-1
CDR3 protein: CASSSTVTGNTIYF
CDR3 DNA: TGCGCCAGCAGCTCGACAGTGACTGGAAACACCATATATTTT

J gene: TRBJ2-1
clone size: NA
D gene: TRBD2
V gene: TRBV27
CDR3 protein: CASSLGVAGGGEQFF
CDR3 DNA: TGTGCCAGCAGTTTAGGGGTAGCGGGGGGAGGGGAGCAGTTCTTC

J gene: TRBJ2-2
clone size: NA
D gene: NA
V gene: TRBV19
CDR3 protein: CAGRKGQGATGELFF
CDR3 DNA: TGTGCCGGTCGTAAGGGTCAGGGCGCCACCGGGGAGCTGTTTTTT

J gene: TRBJ2-2
clone size: NA
D gene: NA
V gene: TRBV5-1
CDR3 protein: CASSPGHSTGELFF
CDR3 DNA: TGCGCCAGCAGCCCGGGACACAGCACCGGGGAGCTGTTTTTT

J gene: TRBJ2-1
clone size: NA
D gene: TRBD2
V gene: TRBV27
CDR3 protein: CASSSGLAERFF
CDR3 DNA: TGTGCCAGCAGTTCCGGACTAGCGGAGAGGTTCTTC

J gene: TRBJ1-2
clone size: NA
D gene: NA
V gene: TRBV28
CDR3 protein: CASSSSLANYGYTF
CDR3 DNA: TGTGCCAGCAGTTCCTCCCTAGCTAACTATGGCTACACCTTC

J gene: TRBJ1-5
clone size: NA
D gene: NA
V gene: TRBV19
CDR3 protein: CASSIVRGGNQPQHF
CDR3 DNA: TGTGCCAGTAGTATAGTCAGGGGCGGCAATCAGCCCCAGCATTTT

J gene: TRBJ1-2
clone size: NA
D gene: NA
V gene: TRBV6-1
CDR3 protein: CASSEERAGYGYTF
CDR3 DNA: TGTGCCAGCAGTGAAGAGAGGGCGGGATATGGCTACACCTTC

J gene: TRBJ2-5
clone size: NA
D gene: NA
V gene: TRBV5-4
CDR3 protein: CASSLSRWRRQETQYF
CDR3 DNA: TGTGCCAGCAGCTTGAGTCGATGGCGGCGCCAAGAGACCCAGTACTTC

J gene: TRBJ2-1
clone size: NA
D gene: TRBD2
V gene: TRBV15
CDR3 protein: CATSRDGGSGITYNEQFF
CDR3 DNA: TGTGCCACCAGCAGAGATGGGGGTAGCGGGATCACCTACAATGAGCAGTTCTTC

J gene: TRBJ2-2
clone size: NA
D gene: NA
V gene: TRBV11-2
CDR3 protein: CASSSHVGENTGELFF
CDR3 DNA: TGTGCCAGCAGCTCCCATGTCGGTGAGAACACCGGGGAGCTGTTTTTT

J gene: TRBJ2-1
clone size: NA
D gene: TRBD2
V gene: TRBV18
CDR3 protein: CASSPSSGVYNEQFF
CDR3 DNA: TGTGCCAGCTCACCGTCTAGCGGGGTTTACAATGAGCAGTTCTTC

J gene: TRBJ2-5
clone size: NA
D gene: NA
V gene: TRBV2
CDR3 protein: CASSEVYTGRETQYF
CDR3 DNA: TGTGCCAGCAGTGAAGTATACACAGGGCGGGAGACCCAGTACTTC

J gene: TRBJ1-4
clone size: few
D gene: NA
V gene: TRBV4-2
CDR3 protein: CARSRAQRRKLFF
CDR3 DNA: TGTGCCAGATCGAGGGCCCAAAGGAGAAAACTGTTTTTT

J gene: TRBJ1-6
clone size: NA
D gene: NA
V gene: TRBV9
CDR3 protein: CASSVRAGENSPLHF
CDR3 DNA: TGTGCCAGCAGCGTAAGGGCAGGGGAGAATTCACCCCTCCACTTT

J gene: TRBJ1-2
clone size: NA
D gene: NA
V gene: TRBV5-1
CDR3 protein: CASSGGAGANYGYTF
CDR3 DNA: TGCGCCAGCAGCGGGGGGGCAGGAGCTAACTATGGCTACACCTTC

J gene: TRBJ1-2
clone size: NA
D gene: NA
V gene: TRBV5-4
CDR3 protein: CASSLDLSNYGYTF
CDR3 DNA: TGTGCCAGCAGCTTGGACCTCAGTAACTATGGCTACACCTTC

J gene: TRBJ1-6
clone size: once
D gene: TRBD1
V gene: TRBV9
CDR3 protein: CASSVEGQGGSPLHF
CDR3 DNA: TGTGCCAGCAGCGTAGAGGGACAGGGAGGCTCACCCCTCCACTTT

J gene: TRBJ1-1
clone size: NA
D gene: NA
V gene: TRBV7-6
CDR3 protein: CASSPGGSLSNTEAFF
CDR3 DNA: TGTGCCAGCAGCCCCGGGGGTTCCCTATCGAACACTGAAGCTTTCTTT

J gene: TRBJ2-1
clone size: NA
D gene: TRBD2
V gene: TRBV27
CDR3 protein: CASSSGSGLAGGGNEQFF
CDR3 DNA: TGTGCCAGCAGTTCCGGGTCGGGACTAGCGGGAGGGGGAAATGAGCAGTTCTTC